This TCR beta chain emerged from a study of Graves' ophthalmopathy and Graves' hyperthyroidism. This clonotype was counted only a few times. This CDR3 is built from 15 residues. The germline V gene encodes CDR1 SGHRS and CDR2 YFSETQ. The ends lost 5 bases at V and 1 base at J; junction bases unmatched: 3. For repertoire sequencing, the TCR beta CDR3 regions were amplified from RNA transcripts. Investigators did first-round RT-PCR with HTBI primers, then second-round multiplex PCR. TCRdb itself ran the multiplex PCR reads through MiXCR, one entry per CDR3 protein. This table holds about 700,000 distinct CDR3 sequences, about 40% found once.

The chain is built from TRBV5-1 and TRBJ2-7, with 13 nucleotides matching TRBD2. The TCR sequence derives from an adult man with Graves' ophthalmopathy. Sequencing was carried out using peripheral blood. The CDR3 loop reads CASRWTSGRSYEQYF. The CDR3 DNA is TGCGCCAGCAGATGGACTAGCGGGAGATCCTACGAGCAGTACTTC.